Given below is one T cell receptor beta chain in context. CDR3 length: 15 residues. CDR1 is MNHNS, CDR2 SASEGT, per germline. V dropped 1 base and J dropped 0 bases, with 10 bases sitting between them. The sample comes from a study of tumor-infiltrating lymphocytes in oesophageal squamous cell carcinoma. TCRdb called the PCR reads again in MiXCR, with one record for every CDR3 protein. The sample lists some 10,000 distinct CDR3 sequences, around 51% occurring once. The chain links TRBV6-1 to TRBJ2-7; D remains unclear. Sequences were obtained from esophageal tumor tissue. This TCR derives from a male donor with esophageal squamous cell carcinoma. The DNA for the CDR3 is TGTGCCAGCAGTGAAGTCGTCGGTAGCTCCTACGAGCAGTACTTC. Translated, it gives CASSEVVGSSYEQYF.